This T cell receptor beta chain was obtained from a study of T cell responses to AZD1222 COVID-19 vaccine. Points from the study as a whole: The span of vaccine-associated CD4 TCRs extended across spike, with dominance at 160-218 and 743-854. Reports say nearly half of spike-specific TCRs go after unmutated variant regions. Following two doses of AZD1222, Spike-specific TCR breadth and depth rose.

CDR1 is SGHAT, CDR2 FQNNGV, per germline. Trimming removed 3 bases from V and 1 base from J, with 12 bases in between. This CDR3 spans 15 amino acids. Worth noting for this clone: Antigen unknown.

The repertoire was sequenced with immunoSEQ multiplex PCR; TCRdb's copy has only in-frame clones and lacks some. Counted here are roughly 150,000 clones, 85% to 95% occurring once; the ten biggest clones make up roughly 1.3%. The clonotype was recovered from an adult in good health. The J gene is TRBJ2-5, the V gene TRBV11-2, with a possible D match to TRBD1 (5 bases). This specimen was peripheral blood, taken on day 0 of AZD1222 vaccination. CDR3 region: CASSFAGQRQETQYF. As DNA, the CDR3 is TGTGCCAGCAGCTTTGCAGGGCAACGCCAAGAGACCCAGTACTTC. Based on the CDR3 plus reference TRBV11-2 and TRBJ2-5, the full variable domain is EAGVAQSPRYKIIEKRQSVAFWCNPISGHATLYWYQQILGQGPKLLIQFQNNGVVDDSQLPKDRFSAERLKGVDSTLKIQPAKLEDSAVYLCASSFAGQRQETQYFGPGTRLLVL.